The 7 T cell receptor beta chains given below trace back to one sample, sequenced in a study of blood T cell repertoires in COVID-19. Sequencing was performed with immunoSEQ multiplex PCR; in TCRdb, only in-frame clones are kept and a portion is missing. The sample shows approximately 54,000 clones, 75% to 85% of them seen only once. Sequenced material: peripheral blood. The receptors shown here come from a human donor in a cohort sampled during active COVID-19.

The chain uses TRBV2 and TRBJ2-5; D is unclear. The germline V and J ends were trimmed by 2 bases and 5 bases, with 9 bases remaining between them. The CDR3 is made up of 13 amino acids. Germline V lookup: CDR1 SNHLY, CDR2 FYNNEI. The CDR3 DNA reads as TGTGCCAGCAGTGAAATCAGAATCGAGACCCAGTACTTC. Encoded protein: CASSEIRIETQYF.

The chain uses TRBV18 and TRBJ2-1, with TRBD2 matching 12 bases. Germline assignment: CDR1 KGHSH and CDR2 LQKENI. This CDR3 comprises 15 residues. V was clipped by 1 base and J by 5 bases; unmatched bases: 0. The CDR3 spells CASSPRTSGDNEQFF. The CDR3, as DNA: TGTGCCAGCTCACCACGGACTAGCGGGGACAATGAGCAGTTCTTC. The full variable domain, completed using reference TRBV18 and TRBJ2-1, is NAGVMQNPRHLVRRRGQEARLRCSPMKGHSHVYWYRQLPEEGLKFMVYLQKENIIDESGMPKERFSAEFPKEGPSILRIQQVVRGDSAAYFCASSPRTSGDNEQFFGPGTRLTVL.

The chain uses TRBV19 and TRBJ1-5, with D hard to call. The CDR3 is made up of 15 amino acids. The ends were cut back, 7 bases at V and 0 bases at J, with 13 bases in the middle. Per germline, CDR1 LNHDA and CDR2 SQIVND (reference sequence). The CDR3 is CASNAPAVSNQPQHF. The DNA for the CDR3 is TGTGCCAGTAACGCCCCGGCGGTTAGCAATCAGCCCCAGCATTTT.

This chain links TRBV5-4 with TRBJ2-1; 8 bases map to TRBD1. The CDR3 spans 15 residues. V lost 6 bases to trimming and J lost 4 bases; unmatched junction nucleotides: 9. Germline V gene sequence: CDR1 SGHNT, CDR2 YYREEE (reference sequence). The CDR3, as DNA: TGTGCCAGCACCCTAGACAGGGGAAATTACAATGAGCAGTTCTTC. It specifies CASTLDRGNYNEQFF.

This chain connects TRBV7-8 to TRBJ2-7; D may be TRBD1 (6 bases). V lost 5 bases to trimming and J lost 2 bases, with 13 bases between them. The CDR3 consists of 14 residues. In germline, CDR1 is SGHVS, CDR2 FQNEAQ. The CDR3 reads CASSPRDKAYEQYF. Written as DNA, the CDR3 is TGTGCCAGCAGCCCCCGGGACAAGGCCTACGAGCAGTACTTC.

The chain joins TRBV18 to TRBJ1-2, with TRBD1 matching 9 bases. Germline CDR1 reads KGHSH; CDR2 reads LQKENI. V shed 1 base, J shed 0 bases, and the junction held 12 bases outside the gene matches. This CDR3 spans 19 amino acids. The CDR3 DNA reads as TGTGCCAGCTCACCACTCCTGTGGGGACAGGGAGGTACTAACTATGGCTACACCTTC. Encoded protein: CASSPLLWGQGGTNYGYTF.

The chain uses TRBV7-9 and TRBJ1-4; TRBD1 agrees at 9 bases. Germline V CDR1 and CDR2: SEHNR, FQNEAQ (reference sequence). With V trimmed by 4 bases and J by 7 bases, 4 bases remained unmatched. The CDR3 is 14 residues long. Here the CDR3 DNA reads TGTGCCAGCAGCTCAGGACAGGGGTTTGAAAAACTGTTTTTT. Its translation is CASSSGQGFEKLFF.